This passage covers 24 T cell receptor beta chains from one sample sequenced in a study of cytomegalovirus exposure and HLA in healthy donors. PCR employed 60 Vbeta and 13 Jbeta primers. Profiling relied on immunoSEQ multiplex PCR, and the TCRdb table lists in-frame clones only, not all of them. The sample consists of about 160,000 clones, roughly 79% of them appearing once. The sequencing input was PBMCs. The receptors shown here come from a woman aged 45-60 years in good health and CMV-seronegative.

The V and J genes are TRBV29-1 and TRBJ2-3; the match to TRBD2 covers 10 bases. J was trimmed by 2 bases and V by 4 bases; bases with no gene match: 6. CDR1 SQVTM and CDR2 ANQGSEA come from the germline V gene. The CDR3 sequence is 15 residues long. The CDR3 sequence: CSVGTSGASTDTQYF. The DNA for the CDR3 is TGCAGCGTTGGGACTAGCGGAGCTTCCACAGATACGCAGTATTTT.

This clone appeared a single time. The rearrangement links TRBV6-5 to TRBJ2-7; the D gene is possibly TRBD1 (6 bases). CDR1 and CDR2 from the germline V gene are MNHEY and SVGAGI. V was trimmed by 6 bases and J by 0 bases, leaving 9 bases between them. This CDR3 is 13 amino acids long. The DNA for the CDR3 is TGTGCCAGCAGGTCCAGGGGCTCCTACGAGCAGTACTTC. It is translated as CASRSRGSYEQYF.

The CDR3: CASSLGRGEDTEAFF. CDR3 coding DNA: TGTGCCAGCAGCTTGGGCAGGGGAGAGGACACTGAAGCTTTCTTT. The V and J genes are TRBV7-9 and TRBJ1-1; D perhaps matches TRBD1 (6 bases). V lost 3 bases and J 3 bases, leaving 14 bases between the germline ends. The germline V gene encodes CDR1 SEHNR and CDR2 FQNEAQ (reference sequence). CDR3 length: 15 residues.

J is TRBJ2-7 and V is TRBV6-5, with 7 bases fitting TRBD2. Germline V gene sequence: CDR1 MNHEY, CDR2 SVGAGI. Losses at the gene ends were 6 bases for V and 2 bases for J; bases not matched to a gene: 10. The CDR3 length is 15 residues. This CDR3 reads CASRAGSYFAYEQYF. In nucleotides, the CDR3 is TGTGCCAGCAGAGCGGGGTCCTATTTTGCCTACGAGCAGTACTTC.

This rearrangement joins TRBV5-6 to TRBJ1-2; TRBD1 matches 11 bases. The CDR3 runs 18 residues. J was trimmed by 0 bases and V by 0 bases; bases with no gene match: 7. Per the germline V gene, CDR1 is SGHDT and CDR2 is YYEEEE. For the CDR3, the DNA is TGTGCCAGCAGCTTGGGGGGACAGGGGGTTTCATCTAACTATGGCTACACCTTC. The encoded protein is CASSLGGQGVSSNYGYTF. Complete variable domain (other parts from reference TRBV5-6 and TRBJ1-2): DAGVTQSPTHLIKTRGQQVTLRCSPKSGHDTVSWYQQALGQGPQFIFQYYEEEERQRGNFPDRFSGHQFPNYSSELNVNALLLGDSALYLCASSLGGQGVSSNYGYTFGSGTRLTVV.

This chain links TRBV2 with TRBJ2-6; D remains ambiguous. This CDR3 is built from 15 residues. Germline CDR1 and CDR2: SNHLY and FYNNEI. This CDR3 is CAVLQILSGANVLTF. In nucleotides, the CDR3 is TGTGCTGTGCTGCAGATCCTCTCTGGGGCCAACGTCCTGACTTTC.

This rearrangement joins TRBV19 to TRBJ2-7; no clear D gene. There are 12 residues in the CDR3. From germline, CDR1 is LNHDA and CDR2 SQIVND (reference sequence). Deletions cut 10 bases from V and 2 bases from J, with 12 bases between. In DNA form, the CDR3 reads TGTGCCACCCGAGATGAAGCCTACGAGCAGTACTTC. The encoded protein is CATRDEAYEQYF.

Here the CDR3 DNA reads TGCGCCAGCAGCCGAGAAAGCACCTCGGGGAGGGGCTACACCTTC. Its protein is CASSRESTSGRGYTF. The chain links TRBV4-3 to TRBJ1-2; D not certain. V was clipped by 4 bases and J by 8 bases, with 20 bases between them. Germline lookup yields CDR1 LGHNA and CDR2 YSLEER. The CDR3 covers 15 residues.

The CDR3 DNA reads TGCGCCAGCAGTCGCATCCCGGGACAGACAAGTAAGAAACTGTTTTTT. Translating it yields CASSRIPGQTSKKLFF. The rearrangement links TRBV23-1 to TRBJ1-4, with TRBD1 matching 7 bases. TRBV23-1 falls under the ORF class, with uncertain function. V was clipped by 4 bases and J by 11 bases; unmatched bases: 16. The CDR3 length is 16 residues.

This rearrangement joins TRBV7-8 to TRBJ1-5; possible D gene TRBD1, 6 bases. Trimming cost V 6 bases and J 5 bases, with 23 bases left between them. The length of the CDR3 is 17 residues. The germline CDR1 and CDR2 sequences are SGHVS and FQNEAQ. The CDR3 here is CASRGGGILNDYQPQHF. In DNA, the CDR3 is TGTGCCAGCAGGGGAGGGGGGATCCTTAATGATTATCAGCCCCAGCATTTT.

This clone was seen more than once but under ten times. V usage is TRBV6-1 and J usage is TRBJ1-4, with D possibly matching TRBD1 (5 bases). Germline V gives CDR1 MNHNS, CDR2 SASEGT. The CDR3 consists of 14 residues. The V end lost 6 bases, the J end lost 0 bases, and 8 bases lay between the germline ends. The CDR3 spells CASSRQTTNEKLFF. The CDR3 DNA sequence: TGTGCCAGCAGCCGACAGACAACTAATGAAAAACTGTTTTTT.

About this clone: Other nucleotide sequences from this sample produce the same CDR3. The genes are TRBV11-2 and TRBJ2-1, with D unresolved. The CDR3 contains 12 residues. Germline assignment: CDR1 SGHAT and CDR2 FQNNGV. V lost 2 bases, J lost 7 bases, and 6 bases lay in between. DNA for the CDR3: TGTGCCAGCAGCTTATCCGGGAATGAGCAGTTCTTC. This gives the protein CASSLSGNEQFF.

This clone was detected once. The gene calls are TRBV7-6 and TRBJ1-5; no reliable D call. Germline V gene lookup returns CDR1 SGHVS and CDR2 FNYEAQ. V shed 6 bases and J shed 2 bases, with 14 bases lying between them. This CDR3 region has 15 residues. CDR3 coding DNA: TGTGCCAGCAGTCCCCTCCCTCGGGGCAATCAGCCCCAGCATTTT. It is translated as CASSPLPRGNQPQHF.

V usage is TRBV28 and J usage is TRBJ1-1, with D perhaps TRBD1 (6 bases). The CDR3 spans 15 residues. Germline CDR1 reads MDHEN; CDR2 reads SYDVKM. With 7 bases removed from V and 5 bases from J, the gap between germline ends came to 20 bases. For the CDR3, the DNA is TGTGCCAGCATTGGGGGCAGCCTTGGGGTTACTGAAGCTTTCTTT. Amino acids: CASIGGSLGVTEAFF.

The chain links TRBV12-5 to TRBJ2-3; 7 bases match TRBD1. The CDR3 has 12 residues. After removal of 5 bases from V and 12 bases from J, the junction contained 8 bases not matched to a gene. Per germline, CDR1 LGHNT and CDR2 FRNRAP. CDR3 in DNA: TGTGCTAGTGGTCGAACAGGGGCCCCTCAGTATTTT. This translates into CASGRTGAPQYF.

The chain couples TRBV2 to TRBJ1-2; TRBD1 aligns across 7 bases. J lost 1 base, V lost 7 bases, and 6 bases had no gene match. The CDR3 contains 14 residues. CDR1 is SNHLY and CDR2 is FYNNEI in the germline V gene. This CDR3 reads CASTVGTVNYGYTF. The DNA of the CDR3 is TGTGCCAGCACCGTGGGGACAGTTAACTATGGCTACACCTTC.

Of note for this clone: Other DNA sequences from this sample encode an identical CDR3 as well. This chain links TRBV5-4 with TRBJ2-7, with 7 bases matching TRBD1. The V gene's germline CDR1 is SGHNT and CDR2 YYREEE (reference sequence). The CDR3 has 14 amino acids. V shed 3 bases, J shed 0 bases, and the junction held 3 bases outside the gene matches. The CDR3 here is CASSWTGSSYEQYF. The DNA for the CDR3 is TGTGCCAGCAGCTGGACAGGTAGCTCCTACGAGCAGTACTTC. Based on the CDR3 plus reference TRBV5-4 and TRBJ2-7, the full variable domain is ETGVTQSPTHLIKTRGQQVTLRCSSQSGHNTVSWYQQALGQGPQFIFQYYREEENGRGNFPPRFSGLQFPNYSSELNVNALELDDSALYLCASSWTGSSYEQYFGPGTRLTVT.

This clone was picked up one time. The chain couples TRBV6-1 to TRBJ2-2, with D possibly being TRBD2 (6 bases). CDR1 is MNHNS, CDR2 SASEGT, per germline. The CDR3 runs to 12 residues. V dropped 6 bases and J dropped 6 bases, with 8 bases sitting between them. CDR3 sequence: CASRPGAGELFF. The CDR3 DNA sequence: TGTGCCAGCAGGCCGGGGGCCGGGGAGCTGTTTTTT.

This chain joins TRBV27 and TRBJ2-6; D remains ambiguous. The germline gives CDR1 MNHEY, CDR2 SMNVEV (reference sequence). V lost 1 base to trimming and J lost 2 bases, with 9 bases between them. The CDR3 covers 16 residues. This CDR3 reads CASSLFWAAGANVLTF. The CDR3 DNA reads TGTGCCAGCAGTTTATTTTGGGCAGCTGGGGCCAACGTCCTGACTTTC.

The gene calls are TRBV16 and TRBJ1-1; no definite D call. The CDR3 is 15 residues long. Germline CDR1 is KGHSY and CDR2 is FQNENV. V lost 1 base and J lost 1, with 10 bases in between. DNA of the CDR3: TGTGCCAGCAGCCAATTGTTTACGGGGAACACTGAAGCTTTCTTT. It is translated as CASSQLFTGNTEAFF.

The genes are TRBV28 and TRBJ1-2; 8 nucleotides align to TRBD1. V trimming: 3 bases; J trimming: 4 bases; junction bases outside the gene matches: 4. Germline V gives CDR1 MDHEN, CDR2 SYDVKM. This CDR3 contains 14 residues. CDR3 DNA sequence: TGTGCCAGCAGTTTTATAGACAGGGGCTATGGCTACACCTTC. As protein: CASSFIDRGYGYTF.

This chain joins TRBV4-2 and TRBJ2-2, with 7 bases matching TRBD2. The junction had 9 bases not matched to a gene; V was cut back by 0 bases and J by 5 bases. The CDR3 totals 17 residues. Germline CDR1 LGHNA, CDR2 YNFKEQ. This CDR3 is CASSQESSGTTTGELFF. The CDR3 DNA reads as TGTGCCAGCAGCCAAGAATCCTCCGGGACTACAACCGGGGAGCTGTTTTTT.

The V and J genes are TRBV6-1 and TRBJ1-2; tentatively, D is TRBD1 (5 bases). The CDR3 sequence is 14 residues long. Germline V gene sequence: CDR1 MNHNS, CDR2 SASEGT. Trimming took off 6 bases at V and 3 bases at J, with 14 bases between the two ends. CDR3 sequence (DNA): TGTGCCAGCAGCCCGGGGGGGAGTGACTATGGCTACACCTTC. Residues: CASSPGGSDYGYTF.

This clone was counted between two and nine times. The rearrangement uses TRBV23-1 and TRBJ2-7; D remains unclear. TRBV23-1 is filed as an ORF, its function uncertain. The ends were cut back, 3 bases at V and 4 bases at J, with 7 bases in the middle. The CDR3 runs 12 residues. The CDR3 here is CASSQGKYEQYF. In DNA form, the CDR3 reads TGCGCCAGCAGTCAGGGCAAGTACGAGCAGTACTTC.